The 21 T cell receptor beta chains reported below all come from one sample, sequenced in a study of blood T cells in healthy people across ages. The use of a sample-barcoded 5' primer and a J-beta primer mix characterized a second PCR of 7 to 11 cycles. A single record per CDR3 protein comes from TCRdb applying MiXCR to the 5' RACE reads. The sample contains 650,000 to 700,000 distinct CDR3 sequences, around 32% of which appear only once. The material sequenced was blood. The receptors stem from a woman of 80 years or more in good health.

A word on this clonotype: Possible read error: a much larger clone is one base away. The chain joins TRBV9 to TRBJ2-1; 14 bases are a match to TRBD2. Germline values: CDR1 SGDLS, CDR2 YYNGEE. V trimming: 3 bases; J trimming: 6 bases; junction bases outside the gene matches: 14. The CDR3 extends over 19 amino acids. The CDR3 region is CASSGSGLAGGPFRNEQFF. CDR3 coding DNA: TGTGCCAGCAGCGGGAGCGGACTAGCGGGGGGTCCGTTCCGCAATGAGCAGTTCTTC.

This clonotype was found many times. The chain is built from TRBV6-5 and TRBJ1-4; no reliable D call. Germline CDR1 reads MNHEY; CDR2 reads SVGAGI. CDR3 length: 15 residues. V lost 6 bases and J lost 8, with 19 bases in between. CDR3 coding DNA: TGTGCCAGCAGCCCCCGCCCAATATCTAGGGAAAAACTGTTTTTT. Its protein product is CASSPRPISREKLFF.

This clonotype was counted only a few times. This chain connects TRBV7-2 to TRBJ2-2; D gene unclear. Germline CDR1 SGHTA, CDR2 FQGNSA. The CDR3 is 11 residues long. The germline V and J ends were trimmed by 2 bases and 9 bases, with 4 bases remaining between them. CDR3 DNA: TGTGCCAGCAGCTTAATCAGGGAGCTGTTTTTT. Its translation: CASSLIRELFF. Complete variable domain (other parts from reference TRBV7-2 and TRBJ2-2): GAGVSQSPSNKVTEKGKDVELRCDPISGHTALYWYRQSLGQGLEFLIYFQGNSAPDKSGLPSDRFSAERTGGSVSTLTIQRTQQEDSAVYLCASSLIRELFFGEGSRLTVL.

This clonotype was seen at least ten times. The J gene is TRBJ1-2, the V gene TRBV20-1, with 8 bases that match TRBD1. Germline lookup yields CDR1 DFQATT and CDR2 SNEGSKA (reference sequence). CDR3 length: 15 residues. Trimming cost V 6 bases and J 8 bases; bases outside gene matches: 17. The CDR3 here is CSAPRGTGGIGGYTF. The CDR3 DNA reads TGCAGTGCCCCGAGGGGCACAGGGGGTATCGGAGGCTACACCTTC.

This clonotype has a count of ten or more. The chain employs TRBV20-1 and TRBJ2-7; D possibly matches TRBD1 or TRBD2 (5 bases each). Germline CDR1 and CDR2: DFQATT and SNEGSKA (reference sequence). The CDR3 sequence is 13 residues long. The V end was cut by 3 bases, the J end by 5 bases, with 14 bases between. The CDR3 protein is CSARGPIWNEQYF. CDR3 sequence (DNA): TGCAGTGCTAGGGGACCCATTTGGAACGAGCAGTACTTC.

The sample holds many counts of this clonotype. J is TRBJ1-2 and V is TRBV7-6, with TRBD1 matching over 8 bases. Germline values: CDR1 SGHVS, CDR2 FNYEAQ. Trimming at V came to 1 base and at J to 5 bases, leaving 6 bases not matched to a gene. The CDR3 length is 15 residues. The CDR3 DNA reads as TGTGCCAGCAGCTTAGGAGGACAGGGTTCGTATGGCTACACCTTC. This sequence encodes CASSLGGQGSYGYTF.

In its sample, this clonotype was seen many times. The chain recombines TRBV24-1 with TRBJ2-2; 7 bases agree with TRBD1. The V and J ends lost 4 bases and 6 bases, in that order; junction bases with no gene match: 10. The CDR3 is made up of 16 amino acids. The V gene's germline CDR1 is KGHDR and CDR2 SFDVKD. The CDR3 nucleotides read TGTGCCACCAGTGACCCAAGAATAGGGACAGCCGGGGAGCTGTTTTTT. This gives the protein CATSDPRIGTAGELFF.

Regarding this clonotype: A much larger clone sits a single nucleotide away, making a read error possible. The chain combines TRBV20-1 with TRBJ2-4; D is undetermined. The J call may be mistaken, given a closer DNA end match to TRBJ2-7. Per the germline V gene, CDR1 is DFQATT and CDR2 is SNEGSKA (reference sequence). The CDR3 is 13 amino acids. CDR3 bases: TGCAGTGCTAGAGGGCTCAGGAAGGACGAGCAGTACTTC. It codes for CSARGLRKDEQYF.

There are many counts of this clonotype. The CDR3 region has the DNA TGCGCCAGCAGCCACCCCCCCTCCTACGAGCAGTACTTC. Its translation: CASSHPPSYEQYF. The chain employs TRBV4-1 and TRBJ2-7; D is unresolved. CDR1 and CDR2 (germline): MGHRA, YSYEKL. V shed 3 bases and J shed 0 bases, with 6 bases lying between them. The CDR3 has 13 amino acids.

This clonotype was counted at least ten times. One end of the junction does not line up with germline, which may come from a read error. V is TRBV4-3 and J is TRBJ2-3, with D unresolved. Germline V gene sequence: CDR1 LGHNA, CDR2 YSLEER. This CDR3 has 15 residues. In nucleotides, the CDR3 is TGCGCCAGCAGACAAGACCTCGGGCGCGTAGATACGCAGTATTTT. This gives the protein CASRQDLGRVDTQYF.

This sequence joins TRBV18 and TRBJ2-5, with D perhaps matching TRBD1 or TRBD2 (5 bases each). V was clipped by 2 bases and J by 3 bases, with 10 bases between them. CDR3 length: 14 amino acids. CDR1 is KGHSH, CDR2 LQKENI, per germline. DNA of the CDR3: TGTGCCAGCTCACCAGGGGCCGGGAAAGAGACCCAGTACTTC. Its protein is CASSPGAGKETQYF. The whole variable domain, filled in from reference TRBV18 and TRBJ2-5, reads NAGVMQNPRHLVRRRGQEARLRCSPMKGHSHVYWYRQLPEEGLKFMVYLQKENIIDESGMPKERFSAEFPKEGPSILRIQQVVRGDSAAYFCASSPGAGKETQYFGPGTRLLVL.

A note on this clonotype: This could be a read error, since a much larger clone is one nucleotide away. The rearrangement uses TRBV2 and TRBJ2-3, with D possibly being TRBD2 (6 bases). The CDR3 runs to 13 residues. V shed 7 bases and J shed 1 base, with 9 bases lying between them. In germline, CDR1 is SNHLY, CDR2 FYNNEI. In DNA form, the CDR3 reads TGTGCCAGCAACCGGGACTGCACAGATACGCAGTATTTT. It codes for CASNRDCTDTQYF.

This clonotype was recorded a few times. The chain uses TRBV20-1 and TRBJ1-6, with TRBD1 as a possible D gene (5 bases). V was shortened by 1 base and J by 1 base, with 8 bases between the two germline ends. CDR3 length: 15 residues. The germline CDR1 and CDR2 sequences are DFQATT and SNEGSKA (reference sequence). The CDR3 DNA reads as TGCAGTGCTAGAGGGGGGGGTTCCTATAATTCACCCCTCCACTTT. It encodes CSARGGGSYNSPLHF.

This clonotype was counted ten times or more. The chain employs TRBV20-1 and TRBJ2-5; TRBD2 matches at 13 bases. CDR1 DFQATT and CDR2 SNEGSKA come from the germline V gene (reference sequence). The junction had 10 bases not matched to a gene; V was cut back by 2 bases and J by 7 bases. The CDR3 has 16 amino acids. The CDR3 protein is CSARLTSGGPEATQYF. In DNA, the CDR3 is TGCAGTGCTAGACTGACTAGCGGGGGGCCCGAAGCGACCCAGTACTTC.

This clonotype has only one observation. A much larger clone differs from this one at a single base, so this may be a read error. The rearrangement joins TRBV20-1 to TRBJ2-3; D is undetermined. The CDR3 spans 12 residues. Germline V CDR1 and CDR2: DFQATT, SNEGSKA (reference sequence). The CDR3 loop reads CRARDRADTQYF. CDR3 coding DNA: TGCAGGGCTAGAGATCGGGCAGATACGCAGTATTTT.

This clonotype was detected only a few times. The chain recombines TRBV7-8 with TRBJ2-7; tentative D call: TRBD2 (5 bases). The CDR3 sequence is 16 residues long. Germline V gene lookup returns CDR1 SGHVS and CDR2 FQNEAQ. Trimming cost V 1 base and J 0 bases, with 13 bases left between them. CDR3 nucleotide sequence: TGTGCCAGCAGCTTAGGTCGGCCGGGGAGCTCCTACGAGCAGTACTTC. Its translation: CASSLGRPGSSYEQYF.

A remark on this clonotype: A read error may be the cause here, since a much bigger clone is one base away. The chain's CDR3 is CASSSGGQTYEQFF. The CDR3, as DNA: TGTGCCAGCAGCTCGGGGGGACAAACCTACGAGCAGTTCTTC. This chain joins TRBV5-4 and TRBJ2-1, with TRBD2 as a possible D gene (7 bases). This CDR3 spans 14 amino acids. Germline V gives CDR1 SGHNT, CDR2 YYREEE (reference sequence). The germline V and J ends were trimmed by 3 bases and 10 bases, with 17 bases remaining between them.

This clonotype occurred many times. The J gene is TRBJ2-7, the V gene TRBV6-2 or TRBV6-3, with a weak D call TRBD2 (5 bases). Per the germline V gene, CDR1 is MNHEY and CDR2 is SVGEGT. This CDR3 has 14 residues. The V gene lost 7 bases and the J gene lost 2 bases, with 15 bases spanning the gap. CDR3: CASTPDRGTYEQYF. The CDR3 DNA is TGTGCCAGCACCCCCGACCGGGGTACCTACGAGCAGTACTTC.

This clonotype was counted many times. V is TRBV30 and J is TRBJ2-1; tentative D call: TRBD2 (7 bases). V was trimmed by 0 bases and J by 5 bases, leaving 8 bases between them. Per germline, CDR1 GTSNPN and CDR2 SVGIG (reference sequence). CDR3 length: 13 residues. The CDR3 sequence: CAWSVGGHNEQFF. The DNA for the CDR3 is TGTGCCTGGAGTGTCGGGGGGCACAATGAGCAGTTCTTC.

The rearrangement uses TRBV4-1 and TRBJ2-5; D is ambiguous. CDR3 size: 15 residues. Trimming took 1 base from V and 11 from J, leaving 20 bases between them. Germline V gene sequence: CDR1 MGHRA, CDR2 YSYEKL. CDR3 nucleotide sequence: TGCGCCAGCAGCCAAGGCCTGATTGAGACCTACAAGCAGTACTTC. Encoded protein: CASSQGLIETYKQYF.

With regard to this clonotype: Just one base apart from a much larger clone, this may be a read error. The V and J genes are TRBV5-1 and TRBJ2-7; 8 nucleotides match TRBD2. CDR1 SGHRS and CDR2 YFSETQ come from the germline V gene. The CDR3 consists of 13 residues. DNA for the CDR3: TGCGCCGGCAGTTCCTACGGGAGGGACGAGCAGTACTTC. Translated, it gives CAGSSYGRDEQYF.